This T cell receptor (beta chain) comes out of a study of T cell repertoires in MIS-A myocarditis (dated by TCRdb to between 2020 and 2023). Amplification of TCRbeta CDR3 regions relied on the immunoSEQ bias-controlled multiplex PCR, followed by high-throughput sequencing. Per the source publication's procedure: CDR3 sequences were collapsed and filtered by the immunoSEQ vendor pipeline to quantify abundance and frequency of each unique TCRbeta CDR3. Dominant CDR3 amino acid sequences were clustered with SARS-CoV-2-specific ImmuneCODE TCRbeta sequences by CD-HIT using a 90% global sequence identity threshold. A clone was classed as hyperexpanded at a frequency of 0.1 to 1 and as large at a frequency of 0.01 to 0.1. MiXCR was used to confirm CDR3 amino acid sequences and V and J gene assignments of dominant clones. The R stringdist package was used to compute Levenshtein distances between the patient clonotypes and the ImmuneCODE hits. As stored in TCRdb, this immuneACCESS dataset retains in-frame rearrangements with V and J assigned. A fraction of the clones does not appear; measured against another copy, unresolved V genes explain less than half of the discrepancy, and the remainder lacks a known reason. V and J calls and clone size are as listed in that table; D and trimming were resolved from the DNA. This sample gives about 11,000 clones in total; approximately 80% of them show up just once. The ten largest make up 25% to 35% of the sample.

On this clone: Its antigen specificity is not known. No base quality information exists; no much larger clone differs at one position.

Reading from cysteine to phenylalanine, the CDR3 counts 17 amino acids. Left in the record is the CDR3 DNA by itself, 51 bases read in frame from the first base. The CDR1 and CDR2 encoded by the germline V gene are MNHEY and SVGEGT. Trimming costs V 0 bases and J 2 bases, and their ends lie 16 bases apart. The QIAamp DNA FFPE kit was used to extract genomic DNA from formalin-fixed paraffin-embedded autopsy tissue. The V and J genes are TRBV6-2 or TRBV6-3 and TRBJ1-2, with an unclear D gene assignment. Sequenced: right ventricle heart tissue obtained at autopsy. Taken with the paper, the label for cell subset or site translates to: cardiac tissue sample (left or right ventricle, interventricular septum, or pericardium). The source of this sequence is a young man with fulminant myocarditis from multisystem inflammatory syndrome in adults (MIS-A) after COVID-19. The nucleotide sequence reads as follows: TGTGCCAGCAGTTACTCGGCAGCCCGGGGAGGCAACTATGGCTACACCTTC. This sequence encodes CASSYSAARGGNYGYTF.